The sequence of this T cell receptor (beta chain) was determined in a study of CD8+ T cells in alopecia areata. Study as a whole: A regimen of oral tofacitinib, 5 to 10 mg twice daily, was given to treated patients. Patients in the study were on tofacitinib for 6 to 18 months, then off it for 6 months.

cDNA reverse transcribed from extracted RNA served as the sequencing template. Profiled with immunoSEQ multiplex PCR; TCRdb holds only in-frame clones, not every one. This sample has roughly 250,000 clones, with roughly 69% found just once. CDR3 size: 17 residues. Per the germline V gene, CDR1 is SGDLS and CDR2 is YYNGEE. V was clipped by 4 bases and J by 0 bases; unmatched bases: 11. Investigators sorted PBMCs to obtain both CD4+ and CD8+ T cells. V gene TRBV9 combines with J gene TRBJ1-2, with 8 bases aligning to TRBD1. The starting material was CD4+ T cells sorted from blood, obtained at week 0. The receptor's source is a human donor with alopecia areata. The CDR3 nucleotides are TGTGCCAGCAGCCCCCGGGACAGGAACCCTACTAACTATGGCTACACCTTC. Encoded protein: CASSPRDRNPTNYGYTF.